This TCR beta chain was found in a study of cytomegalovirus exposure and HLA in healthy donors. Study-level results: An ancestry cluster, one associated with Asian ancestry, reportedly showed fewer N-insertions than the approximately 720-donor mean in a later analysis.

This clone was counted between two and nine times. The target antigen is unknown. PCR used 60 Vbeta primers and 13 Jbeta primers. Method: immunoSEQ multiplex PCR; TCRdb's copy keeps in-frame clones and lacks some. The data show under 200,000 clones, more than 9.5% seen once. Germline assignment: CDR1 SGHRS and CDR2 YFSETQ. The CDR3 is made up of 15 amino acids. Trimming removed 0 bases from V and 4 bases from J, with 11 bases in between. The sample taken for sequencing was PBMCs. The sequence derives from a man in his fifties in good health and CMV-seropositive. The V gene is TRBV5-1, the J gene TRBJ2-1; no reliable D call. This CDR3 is CASSLAGLSYNEQFF. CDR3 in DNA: TGCGCCAGCAGCTTGGCTGGGCTTTCGTACAATGAGCAGTTCTTC.